Each of the 14 T cell receptor beta chains below was sequenced from the same sample in a study of blood T cells in healthy people across ages. Combining a sample-barcoded 5' primer with a J-beta primer mix, a second PCR ran for roughly 6 to 12 cycles. MiXCR, run by TCRdb on the 5' RACE reads, gives a single entry per CDR3 protein. The sample holds about 670,000 distinct CDR3 sequences, about 50% seen once. The sequencing sample was made of blood. These receptor sequences come from a woman older than 75 in good health.

This clonotype has a count of ten or more. The chain combines TRBV20-1 with TRBJ2-4; 8 bases match TRBD1. V trimming: 5 bases; J trimming: 6 bases; junction bases outside the gene matches: 9. Per the germline V gene, CDR1 is DFQATT and CDR2 is SNEGSKA (reference sequence). The CDR3 is 14 amino acids. Here the CDR3 DNA reads TGCAGTGCTCCAACCCTCGACAGGGGAAACATTCAGTACTTC. This sequence encodes CSAPTLDRGNIQYF.

The gene calls are TRBV5-1 and TRBJ2-7; D is perhaps TRBD1 (6 bases). Germline V gene lookup returns CDR1 SGHRS and CDR2 YFSETQ. The ends were cut back, 4 bases at V and 7 bases at J, with 18 bases in the middle. This CDR3 spans 14 amino acids. The CDR3 region has the DNA TGCGCCAGCAGCGTGGACAGTGCCTCTGGAGAGCAGTACTTC. Translating it yields CASSVDSASGEQYF.

In its sample, this clonotype was seen a few times. V and J are TRBV11-2 and TRBJ2-3; tentative D call: TRBD1 (7 bases). The germline gives CDR1 SGHAT, CDR2 FQNNGV. The CDR3 has 13 residues. V lost 4 bases and J lost 8, with 13 bases in between. CDR3 DNA: TGTGCCAGCAGCTCCGGGACAGCGGGTACGCAGTATTTT. Protein product: CASSSGTAGTQYF.

In nucleotides, the CDR3 is TGTGCCAGCAGTTTACAGGGTATCCCGTACGAGCAGTACTTC. Protein sequence: CASSLQGIPYEQYF. The gene calls are TRBV27 and TRBJ2-7, with D perhaps TRBD1 (5 bases). V lost 2 bases and J 4 bases, leaving 12 bases between the germline ends. The CDR3 runs 14 residues. Germline loops: CDR1 MNHEY, CDR2 SMNVEV (reference sequence).

The CDR3 bases are TGCAGCGTTGCATTCCAAGAGACCCAGTACTTC. This gives the protein CSVAFQETQYF. This chain connects TRBV29-1 to TRBJ2-5; D is uncertain. This CDR3 comprises 11 residues. The V gene's germline CDR1 is SQVTM and CDR2 ANQGSEA. V was shortened by 4 bases and J by 1 base, with 4 bases between the two germline ends. The whole variable domain, filled in from reference TRBV29-1 and TRBJ2-5, reads SAVISQKPSRDICQRGTSLTIQCQVDSQVTMMFWYRQQPGQSLTLIATANQGSEATYESGFVIDKFPISRPNLTFSTLTVSNMSPEDSSIYLCSVAFQETQYFGPGTRLLVL.

The V and J genes are TRBV11-2 and TRBJ2-3, with no clear D. This CDR3 has 14 residues. CDR1 is SGHAT, CDR2 FQNNGV, per germline. The V end lost 5 bases, the J end lost 7 bases, and 16 bases lay between the germline ends. The CDR3 sequence is CASSKRTAPNTQYF. The CDR3 DNA reads as TGTGCCAGCAGCAAGAGGACGGCCCCGAATACGCAGTATTTT. The entire variable domain, with the rest obtained from reference TRBV11-2 and TRBJ2-3, is as follows: EAGVAQSPRYKIIEKRQSVAFWCNPISGHATLYWYQQILGQGPKLLIQFQNNGVVDDSQLPKDRFSAERLKGVDSTLKIQPAKLEDSAVYLCASSKRTAPNTQYFGPGTRLTVL.

Of note for this clonotype: This may arise from a read error, as a much more abundant clone is one base away. The chain combines TRBV5-1 with TRBJ2-3; D is perhaps TRBD1 (6 bases). This CDR3 is built from 17 residues. Trimming stripped 4 bases from V and 2 bases from J, with 20 bases between. CDR1 SGHRS and CDR2 YFSETQ come from the germline V gene. DNA of the CDR3: TGCGCCAGCAGCCCCTCAGGGGACCCGTCATTCACAGATACGCAGTATTTT. Translation: CASSPSGDPSFTDTQYF.

The chain joins TRBV28 to TRBJ2-1; TRBD2 agrees at 7 bases. V lost 6 bases, J lost 9 bases, and 11 bases stayed unmatched. Germline V gene lookup returns CDR1 MDHEN and CDR2 SYDVKM. This CDR3 contains 14 residues. The chain's CDR3 is CASRETSTGFEQFF. CDR3 nucleotides: TGTGCCAGCAGAGAGACTAGCACGGGCTTTGAGCAGTTCTTC.

The chain combines TRBV6-1 with TRBJ2-4; 9 bases are a match to TRBD1. Per the germline V gene, CDR1 is MNHNS and CDR2 is SASEGT. V shed 3 bases, J shed 1 base, and the junction held 7 bases outside the gene matches. The CDR3 sequence is 17 residues long. The CDR3 DNA reads as TGTGCCAGCAGTGAGGACAGGGGAAGGGCGGCCAAAAACATTCAGTACTTC. Protein: CASSEDRGRAAKNIQYF.

The chain carries TRBV20-1 and TRBJ2-2; 13 positions agree with TRBD2. The V gene end was trimmed by 6 bases and the J gene end by 5 bases; junction bases not matched to a gene: 3. The CDR3 runs 14 residues. CDR1 and CDR2 (germline): DFQATT, SNEGSKA (reference sequence). This chain's CDR3 is CSARTSGSTGELFF. Here the CDR3 DNA reads TGCAGTGCGAGGACTAGCGGGAGTACCGGGGAGCTGTTTTTT.

This clonotype was seen ten or more times. This sequence joins TRBV7-2 and TRBJ2-1; 9 nucleotides line up with TRBD2. V dropped 6 bases and J dropped 7; count of bases not matched to a gene: 7. This CDR3 comprises 14 residues. The germline V gene has CDR1 SGHTA and CDR2 FQGNSA. The CDR3 sequence: CASSLGLARNEQFF. The CDR3 DNA reads as TGTGCCAGCAGTCTCGGACTAGCGCGAAATGAGCAGTTCTTC.

The V gene is TRBV20-1, the J gene TRBJ1-1; D is undetermined. There are 14 residues in the CDR3. Germline CDR1 DFQATT, CDR2 SNEGSKA (reference sequence). Deletions cut 0 bases from V and 1 base from J, with 9 bases between. The CDR3 nucleotides are TGCAGTGCTAGAGATGGTTCCCCGAACACTGAAGCTTTCTTT. Protein sequence: CSARDGSPNTEAFF.

This clonotype is a singleton in its sample. J is TRBJ2-1 and V is TRBV5-6, with D possibly TRBD2 on 6 matching bases. The CDR3 covers 16 residues. V was pared by 2 bases and J by 7 bases, with 19 bases between. Germline V lookup: CDR1 SGHDT, CDR2 YYEEEE. As DNA, the CDR3 is TGTGCCAGCAGCTTAGGTCACGGGAGAATGGGGAATGAGCAGTTCTTC. This encodes CASSLGHGRMGNEQFF. The whole variable domain, filled in from reference TRBV5-6 and TRBJ2-1, reads DAGVTQSPTHLIKTRGQQVTLRCSPKSGHDTVSWYQQALGQGPQFIFQYYEEEERQRGNFPDRFSGHQFPNYSSELNVNALLLGDSALYLCASSLGHGRMGNEQFFGPGTRLTVL.

CDR3 amino acids: CASSLDRHTQYF. DNA for the CDR3: TGTGCCAGCAGCTTAGACAGGCATACCCAGTACTTC. The rearrangement links TRBV7-2 to TRBJ2-7; D is possibly TRBD1 (5 bases). Germline V CDR1 and CDR2: SGHTA, FQGNSA. Trimming stripped 1 base from V and 10 bases from J, with 11 bases between. The CDR3 is 12 residues long.